The 18 T cell receptor beta chains given below trace back to one sample, sequenced in a study of blood T cell repertoires in COVID-19. TCRdb's table, derived via immunoSEQ multiplex PCR, lists solely in-frame clones and lacks some. The sample includes about 290,000 clones, around four fifths of them seen just once. The sample was peripheral blood. The receptor set was obtained from a woman aged 45-60 years with active or convalescent COVID-19.

This rearrangement joins TRBV21-1 to TRBJ2-2; the table assigns TRBD2, which was not confirmed against the DNA. TRBV21-1 is termed a pseudogene. The CDR3 consists of 14 residues. The CDR3 DNA follows: TGTGCCAGCACATTAGCGGAGAACACCGGGGAGCTGTTTTTT. As protein: CASTLAENTGELFF.

This clone was counted a few times. The chain employs TRBV3-1 (or the pseudogene TRBV3-2) and TRBJ2-7, with no clear D. The V end lost 4 bases, the J end lost 7 bases, and 17 bases lay between the germline ends. CDR1 is LGHDT, CDR2 YNNKEL, per germline (reference sequence). This CDR3 spans 14 amino acids. The CDR3 bases are TGTGCCAGCAGCCCAGCCAATGAATGGAGAGAGCAGTACTTC. Its protein is CASSPANEWREQYF.

V is TRBV7-2 and J is TRBJ2-5, with a possible D match to TRBD2 (5 bases). The V and J ends lost 1 base and 5 bases respectively, with 17 bases between them. The CDR3 spans 16 residues. In germline, CDR1 is SGHTA, CDR2 FQGNSA. CDR3 in DNA: TGTGCCAGCAGCTTAGGAGCGGCGGGTAGAGGGGAGACCCAGTACTTC. This sequence encodes CASSLGAAGRGETQYF.

This chain joins TRBV2 and TRBJ1-2, with a tentative D call TRBD1 (5 bases). Per germline, CDR1 SNHLY and CDR2 FYNNEI. The CDR3 covers 12 residues. The V gene lost 8 bases and the J gene lost 2 bases, with 9 bases spanning the gap. The CDR3 spells CASSQENYGYTF. The CDR3 coding sequence is TGTGCCAGCTCACAGGAGAACTATGGCTACACCTTC.

The chain joins TRBV10-3 to TRBJ1-6; 7 positions match TRBD1. Trimming cost V 7 bases and J 8 bases; bases outside gene matches: 5. Germline V gene lookup returns CDR1 ENHRY and CDR2 SYGVKD. The CDR3 extends over 13 amino acids. CDR3 in amino acids: CAITPDRDSPLHF. DNA of the CDR3: TGTGCCATCACCCCCGACAGGGATTCACCCCTCCACTTT.

The chain links TRBV18 to TRBJ2-1; 9 bases fit TRBD1. With 3 bases clipped from V and 7 bases from J, the junction kept 4 bases outside the gene matches. This CDR3 is built from 14 residues. The V gene's germline CDR1 is KGHSH and CDR2 LQKENI. The CDR3 sequence is CASSPGTGSNEQFF. In DNA form, the CDR3 reads TGTGCCAGCTCACCCGGGACAGGGTCGAATGAGCAGTTCTTC.

This chain uses TRBV5-8 with TRBJ2-1; TRBD2 matches 13 bases. The CDR3 spans 18 residues. J was trimmed by 2 bases and V by 0 bases; bases with no gene match: 5. From germline, CDR1 is SGHTS and CDR2 YDEGEE. The CDR3 loop reads CASSLGLAGGRPYNEQFF. In DNA, the CDR3 is TGTGCCAGCAGCTTGGGACTAGCGGGAGGAAGGCCCTACAATGAGCAGTTCTTC. Together with reference TRBV5-8 and TRBJ2-1, the CDR3 gives the full variable domain: EAGVTQSPTHLIKTRGQQATLRCSPISGHTSVYWYQQALGLGLQFLLWYDEGEERNRGNFPPRFSGRQFPNYSSELNVNALELEDSALYLCASSLGLAGGRPYNEQFFGPGTRLTVL.

The chain has TRBV3-1 (or the pseudogene TRBV3-2) and TRBJ1-5, with D possibly being TRBD1 (6 bases). This CDR3 has 14 residues. The germline CDR1 and CDR2 sequences are LGHDT and YNNKEL (reference sequence). V shed 3 bases and J shed 7 bases, with 13 bases lying between them. CDR3: CASSHEGDGQPQHF. CDR3 coding DNA: TGTGCCAGCAGCCACGAGGGGGATGGGCAGCCCCAGCATTTT.

The chain has TRBV5-8 and TRBJ2-1, with a tentative D call TRBD2 (5 bases). CDR1 SGHTS and CDR2 YDEGEE come from the germline V gene. V was cut by 2 bases and J by 0 bases, with 9 bases left in between. CDR3 length: 15 amino acids. CDR3 nucleotide sequence: TGTGCCAGCAGCTTCGCGGGCAGCTCCTACAATGAGCAGTTCTTC. Protein product: CASSFAGSSYNEQFF.

This clone was seen just once. V usage is TRBV5-4 and J usage is TRBJ1-2; D may be TRBD1 (6 bases). CDR3 length: 14 residues. CDR1 and CDR2 from the germline V gene are SGHNT and YYREEE (reference sequence). The ends were cut back, 1 base at V and 0 bases at J, with 7 bases in the middle. CDR3 in DNA: TGTGCCAGCAGCTTGAAGGGGGCTAACTATGGCTACACCTTC. Translated: CASSLKGANYGYTF.

The chain couples TRBV11-2 to TRBJ2-7; no definite D call. V lost 4 bases, J lost 7 bases, and 8 bases lay in between. The germline V gene encodes CDR1 SGHAT and CDR2 FQNNGV. The CDR3 runs to 11 residues. The CDR3 sequence is CASSSRWEQYF. CDR3 coding DNA: TGTGCCAGCAGCTCTAGATGGGAGCAGTACTTC.

The V gene is TRBV30, the J gene TRBJ1-3; D is possibly TRBD1 (6 bases). CDR1 is GTSNPN, CDR2 SVGIG, per germline (reference sequence). Trimming removed 3 bases from V and 5 bases from J, with 11 bases in between. The CDR3 covers 13 residues. The CDR3 DNA reads TGTGCCTGGAGACAGGGATTAAGAAACACCATATATTTT. This translates into CAWRQGLRNTIYF.

The chain combines TRBV20-1 with TRBJ1-6; weak D call: TRBD1 (6 bases). The V end was cut by 3 bases, the J end by 6 bases, with 15 bases between. Germline lookup yields CDR1 DFQATT and CDR2 SNEGSKA (reference sequence). This CDR3 spans 15 amino acids. The CDR3 loop reads CSASVWGPTNSPLHF. The CDR3 DNA reads as TGCAGTGCTAGTGTCTGGGGGCCCACTAATTCACCCCTCCACTTT.

The chain links TRBV27 to TRBJ2-3; TRBD2 is a possible D gene (5 bases). CDR3 length equals 16 residues. V was shortened by 3 bases and J by 3 bases, with 16 bases between the two germline ends. Germline V CDR1 and CDR2: MNHEY, SMNVEV (reference sequence). CDR3 bases: TGTGCCAGCAGTTTTGAGGGATTACTCGCGACAGATACGCAGTATTTT. It specifies CASSFEGLLATDTQYF.

The chain carries TRBV11-2 and TRBJ2-5; weak D call: TRBD1 (6 bases). The CDR3 has 13 amino acids. Trimming took off 10 bases at V and 2 bases at J, with 14 bases between the two ends. Germline assignment: CDR1 SGHAT and CDR2 FQNNGV. CDR3 residues: CATGQTPQETQYF. CDR3 bases: TGTGCCACCGGACAGACACCACAAGAGACCCAGTACTTC.

The genes are TRBV27 and TRBJ1-1; maybe TRBD1 (6 bases). Between the trimmed V and J ends, which lost 4 bases and 1 base, there was a span of 10 bases. The CDR3 has 14 amino acids. Germline CDR1 and CDR2: MNHEY and SMNVEV (reference sequence). The chain's CDR3 is CASSSNRANTEAFF. The CDR3 DNA follows: TGTGCCAGCAGTTCCAACAGGGCGAACACTGAAGCTTTCTTT.

The chain couples TRBV3-1 (or the pseudogene TRBV3-2) to TRBJ1-4; D gene ambiguous. Germline loops: CDR1 LGHDT, CDR2 YNNKEL (reference sequence). Deletions cut 5 bases from V and 8 bases from J, with 15 bases between. The CDR3 sequence is 14 residues long. The CDR3 here is CASSFWTESEKLFF. CDR3 nucleotide sequence: TGTGCCAGCAGCTTTTGGACTGAGTCCGAAAAACTGTTTTTT.

V and J are TRBV29-1 and TRBJ1-1; weak D call: TRBD1 (5 bases). V dropped 4 bases and J dropped 0 bases, with 9 bases sitting between them. The V gene's germline CDR1 is SQVTM and CDR2 ANQGSEA. The CDR3 has 13 amino acids. The chain's CDR3 is CSVVRGLNTEAFF. DNA for the CDR3: TGCAGCGTTGTGCGGGGCTTGAACACTGAAGCTTTCTTT.